The T cell receptor beta chain under discussion was sequenced for a study of T cell responses to AZD1222 COVID-19 vaccine. The overall study: Second-dose schedules of about 4 or about 12 weeks were combined. Study-level results: Breadth and depth of Spike-specific TCRs rose after two AZD1222 doses. Most donors were white British and more were female, and clonal diversity was possibly underestimated. Regions 160-218 and 743-854 dominated among vaccine-associated CD4 TCRs spanning spike.

Sequencing was performed with immunoSEQ multiplex PCR; in TCRdb, only in-frame clones are kept and a portion is missing. The repertoire holds roughly 81,000 clones, with over 80% as singletons. Germline-derived CDR1 and CDR2 are LNHDA and SQIVND (reference sequence). Unmatched junction bases numbered 10, after V lost 5 bases and J lost 3 bases. CDR3 length equals 17 residues. About this clone itself: Its matching antigen is unknown.

The sequence came from an adult in good health. The gene calls are TRBV19 and TRBJ1-1, with 12 nucleotides matching TRBD1. Sequencing used peripheral blood, obtained on day 0 of AZD1222 vaccination. In nucleotides, the CDR3 is TGTGCCAGTAGTCCGATCCGGGACAGGGGGCTTGACACTGAAGCTTTCTTT. The encoded protein is CASSPIRDRGLDTEAFF.